Here is one T cell receptor beta chain with its context. The antigen is unknown. The trim removed 2 bases at V and 4 bases at J, leaving 6 bases unmatched. Germline V gene data show CDR1 as SQVTM and CDR2 as ANQGSEA. The CDR3 has 14 residues. What was sequenced were expressed TCRB transcripts, since all of the isolated RNA had been reverse transcribed. Naive, central memory and regulatory T cell samples averaged about 3.57 million reads. The protocol was immunoSEQ multiplex PCR, while the TCRdb copy is restricted to in-frame clones and leaves out a portion. This table holds 230,000 or so clones, 16% found once. The data derive from a study of beta chain features in type 1 diabetes. Broader study findings: Significant though moderate, a shortening of TCRB CDR3s appeared in all four CD4+ subsets of Type 1 diabetes patients.

Blood was collected once per donor into heparin, averaging around 120 mL. A CD45RO/CCR7/CD25/CD127/CD95/CD27 panel sorted naive, central memory, regulatory and stem cell-like memory CD4+ cells. Each population that was sorted was more than 95% pure. The clonotype originates from a man aged 30-40 years with type 1 diabetes. The specimen was naive CD4+ T cells from blood. The chain combines TRBV29-1 with TRBJ2-5; 8 nucleotides line up with TRBD1. The CDR3 here is CSVELGQVPETQYF. The DNA of the CDR3 is TGCAGCGTTGAATTGGGACAGGTCCCAGAGACCCAGTACTTC.